This section outlines one TCR beta chain sequence together with its context. This clone was seen once. Its cognate antigen has yet to be identified. Per-base qualities were not stored, and no clone one base away is much larger. The data originate from a study of blood T cell repertoires in COVID-19 (dated by TCRdb to the early 2020s). For the study in its entirety: Samples covering the acute and convalescent phases of COVID-19 were provided by collaborators in the United States, Italy and Spain. The prospective study material was composed of cDNA or gDNA derived from T cells, B-cell-depleted T cells, or PBMCs. HLA class I and class II types, where available, came from metadata supplied by the sample provider rather than from assay-based typing. Samples were obtained from the ongoing ImmuneRACE study (first 160 participants) and from about 1,300 subjects provided by 6 global collaborators. Subjects who had been exposed to COVID-19, were actively infected with it, or had recovered from it provided the deeply sampled blood TCRbeta repertoires that made up the dataset. The repertoires were released in a freely available public database meant as a resource for research on the immune response to SARS-CoV-2. A de-identified subject ID, COVID-19 status, age in years and sex were almost always included in the sample metadata.

TCRbeta CDR3 regions were amplified from genomic DNA by means of the immunoSEQ Assay, a bias-controlled multiplex PCR. Concerning the study's data processing: The number of nucleated cells in each sample was estimated from the amplification of reference gene primers within the assay. To quantify the absolute abundance of each unique TCRbeta CDR3 rearrangement, sequence reads were collapsed and filtered. For each sample, productive Simpson clonality was calculated as the square root of Simpson's diversity index across productive rearrangements. TCRdb stores this immuneACCESS table with in-frame sequences only. Part of the clones is absent; in the studies checked, under half of the shortfall reflects unresolved V genes, and no reason is known for the rest. That table gives V, J and clone size, and the DNA gave D and trimming. Counted in this sample were over 150,000 clones; over 80% of them appeared once. Jointly, the top ten make up around 10% of the sample.

Each collaborating institution followed its own protocols to collect whole blood in K2EDTA tubes. Collaborator samples were shipped for TCRbeta analysis as frozen whole blood, isolated PBMCs, or DNA extracted from either sample type. Findings and caveats that apply to the study as a whole: The amount of clinical and demographic metadata varied by source and participant and was provided uncurated.

Material for sequencing was peripheral blood. This clonotype was obtained from a woman at least 80 years old with active or convalescent COVID-19.

Here is the DNA: TGTGCCAGCAGCTTGGCCGGGAGGGTAAGGGGACATTCACCCCTCCACTTT. Its coded protein is CASSLAGRVRGHSPLHF. In this chain, TRBV5-4 is recombined with TRBJ1-6; TRBD1 is a possible D gene, resting on 5 matching bases. At the junction V is shortened by 0 bases and J by 8 bases, with 18 bases in between. As encoded in the germline V gene (reference sequence), CDR1 is SGHNT while CDR2 is YYREEE. The CDR3 numbers 17 residues from cysteine through phenylalanine. The CDR3 DNA has 51 bases and is translated from base 1.